Included here is one TCR beta chain sequence, with context. One entry per CDR3 protein results from TCRdb running MiXCR on the 5' RACE reads. Of 150,000 to 200,000 distinct CDR3 sequences listed, roughly 6.4% were seen once; the top ten hold approximately 3%. CDR1 MNHEY and CDR2 SMNVEV come from the germline V gene (reference sequence). V shed 8 bases and J 8 bases; nucleotides not matched to a gene: 16. The CDR3 is 15 residues long. The data stem from a study of T cells after yellow fever vaccination. The V call is TRBV27, the J call TRBJ1-2, with 8 bases fitting TRBD1. The sequences come from CD4+ T cells sorted from PBMCs, collected on the day of the first yellow fever vaccination. The sequence was obtained from a man between 18 and 29 years old who received the YFV17D yellow fever vaccine. CDR3 residues: CASQPRQGLPRGYTF. DNA of the CDR3: TGTGCCAGCCAGCCCCGACAGGGGTTGCCGAGGGGCTACACCTTC.